This T cell receptor (beta chain) was sequenced for a study of T-cell memory formation after mild COVID-19. Study-wide background: The two donors had largely donor-specific TCR clusters. Notes on the study in general: Later expanders leaned CD4+, whereas day 15 to 85 contracting clones were balanced CD4/CD8.

The CDR3 sequence is 14 residues long. Looked up from germline, CDR1 is DFQATT and CDR2 is SNEGSKA (reference sequence). V was pared by 5 bases and J by 7 bases, with 20 bases between. Worth noting for this clonotype: Its specificity is unknown.

Each CDR3 protein gets one entry after TCRdb re-called the 5' RACE reads with MiXCR. This table holds more than 110,000 distinct CDR3 sequences, 11% to 15% found once. This receptor was identified in an adult woman who had mild COVID-19 (a few samples of this study predate the infection). Cell type and time point are not known. The J gene is TRBJ1-1, the V gene TRBV20-1; no firm D call. The specimen sequenced was PBMCs or a T cell subset sorted from them (not recorded which). The CDR3 sequence is CSALQLGRQNEAFF. DNA of the CDR3: TGCAGTGCTTTACAGTTAGGGAGGCAGAATGAAGCTTTCTTT.